One sample yielded the 21 T cell receptor beta chains listed below, sequenced in a study of T cells in Graves' hyperthyroidism and ophthalmopathy. TCR beta CDR3 sequences were amplified from RNA transcripts. Using the HTBI primer set, a first-round RT-PCR was run on the TCR CDR3. TCRdb re-called the multiplex PCR reads through MiXCR, storing one row per CDR3 protein. This table has about 380,000 distinct CDR3 sequences, over 11% appearing once. The sequenced material came from blood. These receptor sequences come from a woman aged 55-70 years with Graves' hyperthyroidism.

The chain has TRBV18 and TRBJ2-1; 8 bases are shared with TRBD1. The junction had 13 bases not matched to a gene; V was cut back by 4 bases and J by 14 bases. The CDR3 totals 14 residues. Germline assignment: CDR1 KGHSH and CDR2 LQKENI. DNA for the CDR3: TGTGCCAGCTCACGTGGACAGGGTTCTTCAGTGGAGTTCTTC. Protein sequence: CASSRGQGSSVEFF.

A note on this clonotype: Compared with germline, one end of the junction differs, possibly owing to a read error. This chain connects TRBV3-1 to TRBJ1-1; D ambiguous. Germline assignment: CDR1 LGHDT and CDR2 YNNKEL (reference sequence). The CDR3 runs 13 residues. This CDR3 reads CASSQVSNTEASF. CDR3 nucleotide sequence: TGTGCCAGCAGCCAAGTTAGCAACACTGAAGCCTCCTTT.

The chain is built from TRBV6-1 and TRBJ2-2; 8 nucleotides agree with TRBD1. CDR3 length: 13 amino acids. Germline lookup yields CDR1 MNHNS and CDR2 SASEGT. Trimming cost V 8 bases and J 5 bases; bases outside gene matches: 4. The CDR3 loop is CASRTGWTGELFF. DNA of the CDR3: TGTGCCAGCCGGACAGGGTGGACCGGGGAGCTGTTTTTT.

The chain combines TRBV19 with TRBJ1-4, with D perhaps matching TRBD1 (5 bases). The V end lost 7 bases, the J end lost 5 bases, and 17 bases lay between the germline ends. This CDR3 has 15 residues. The germline V gene encodes CDR1 LNHDA and CDR2 SQIVND (reference sequence). CDR3: CASKGAAVANEKLFF. The DNA for the CDR3 is TGTGCCAGTAAAGGGGCGGCGGTAGCCAATGAAAAACTGTTTTTT.

This clonotype was counted between two and nine times. The J gene is TRBJ2-2, the V gene TRBV15, with 7 bases lining up with TRBD1. The CDR3 sequence is 14 residues long. V shed 3 bases and J 4 bases; nucleotides not matched to a gene: 2. Germline V gene data show CDR1 as LNHNV and CDR2 as YYDKDF (reference sequence). Here the CDR3 DNA reads TGTGCCACCAGCAGGGCAGGGGGCACCGGGGAGCTGTTTTTT. Its protein is CATSRAGGTGELFF.

This chain links TRBV4-2 with TRBJ2-1, with 7 positions matching TRBD2. The CDR3 extends over 15 amino acids. The germline CDR1 and CDR2 sequences are LGHNA and YNFKEQ. V shed 2 bases, J shed 6 bases, and the junction held 7 bases outside the gene matches. CDR3 nucleotides: TGTGCCAGCAGCCAACCGGGACTATCCCCCAATGAGCAGTTCTTC. Amino acids: CASSQPGLSPNEQFF.

As for this clonotype: A much larger clonotype is one base distant, so this may be a read error. The rearrangement uses TRBV11-2 and TRBJ2-7, with 8 bases fitting TRBD2. The V segment lost 6 bases and the J segment 1 base; nucleotides outside the gene matches: 8. The germline V gene has CDR1 SGHAT and CDR2 FQNNGV. The CDR3 is made up of 15 amino acids. DNA for the CDR3: TGTGCCAGCAGGATAGACGGGGGGGAGTCCTACGAGCAGTACTTC. Its translation is CASRIDGGESYEQYF. Combining the CDR3 with reference TRBV11-2 and TRBJ2-7 gives the whole variable domain EAGVAQSPRYKIIEKRQSVAFWCNPISGHATLYWYQQILGQGPKLLIQFQNNGVVDDSQLPKDRFSAERLKGVDSTLKIQPAKLEDSAVYLCASRIDGGESYEQYFGPGTRLTVT.

This clonotype appeared many times. The J gene is TRBJ2-6, the V gene TRBV6-1; 9 bases are shared with TRBD2. This CDR3 has 17 residues. Looked up from germline, CDR1 is MNHNS and CDR2 is SASEGT. Unmatched junction bases numbered 4, after V lost 1 base and J lost 3 bases. CDR3: CASSEVAGGFGANVLTF. The CDR3, as DNA: TGTGCCAGCAGTGAAGTTGCGGGAGGGTTTGGGGCCAACGTCCTGACTTTC.

This chain uses TRBV2 with TRBJ1-1, with D unresolved. This CDR3 is built from 14 residues. Trimming stripped 3 bases from V and 5 bases from J, with 13 bases between. Looked up from germline, CDR1 is SNHLY and CDR2 is FYNNEI. The CDR3: CASSEAPQRTEAFF. CDR3 nucleotides: TGTGCCAGCAGTGAGGCTCCCCAGAGGACTGAAGCTTTCTTT.

For this clonotype: With a much larger clone just one base away, this may be a read error. The rearrangement uses TRBV5-1 and TRBJ2-5; no definite D call. This CDR3 spans 15 amino acids. The germline V gene has CDR1 SGHRS and CDR2 YFSETQ. DNA of the CDR3: TGCACCAGCAGCTTACGCGGAATGTCCCAAGAGACCCAGTACTTC. It codes for CTSSLRGMSQETQYF. Supplemented by reference TRBV5-1 and TRBJ2-5, the full variable domain reads KAGVTQTPRYLIKTRGQQVTLSCSPISGHRSVSWYQQTPGQGLQFLFEYFSETQRNKGNFPGRFSGRQFSNSRSEMNVSTLELGDSALYLCTSSLRGMSQETQYFGPGTRLLVL.

This clonotype was recorded at least ten times. The V and J genes are TRBV30 and TRBJ1-5; 7 nucleotides align to TRBD1. Germline CDR1 and CDR2: GTSNPN and SVGIG (reference sequence). V shed 2 bases, J shed 12 bases, and the junction held 13 bases outside the gene matches. The CDR3 is made up of 14 amino acids. Here the CDR3 reads CAWSSGTASPSQHF. The CDR3 nucleotides read TGTGCCTGGAGTTCTGGGACAGCCTCGCCCAGCCAGCATTTT.

The chain recombines TRBV20-1 with TRBJ2-2, with TRBD1 matching 7 bases. V shed 1 base and J 6 bases; nucleotides not matched to a gene: 8. The CDR3 is 15 amino acids. Per the germline V gene, CDR1 is DFQATT and CDR2 is SNEGSKA (reference sequence). CDR3 loop: CSARGPIQGSGELFF. The CDR3 nucleotides are TGCAGTGCTAGAGGGCCCATACAGGGGTCCGGGGAGCTGTTTTTT.

The chain joins TRBV15 to TRBJ1-2, with D hard to call. Between the trimmed V and J ends, which lost 0 bases and 2 bases, there was a span of 7 bases. Germline assignment: CDR1 LNHNV and CDR2 YYDKDF (reference sequence). This CDR3 has 14 amino acids. The CDR3 DNA reads TGTGCCACCAGCAGAGATGTTCAGAACTATGGCTACACCTTC. Translated, it gives CATSRDVQNYGYTF. The full variable domain, rest sourced from reference TRBV15 and TRBJ1-2, is DAMVIQNPRYQVTQFGKPVTLSCSQTLNHNVMYWYQQKSSQAPKLLFHYYDKDFNNEADTPDNFQSRRPNTSFCFLDIRSPGLGDTAMYLCATSRDVQNYGYTFGSGTRLTVV.

There are many counts of this clonotype. The V and J genes are TRBV20-1 and TRBJ1-4; D call uncertain. With 1 base removed from V and 5 bases from J, the gap between germline ends came to 14 bases. The length of the CDR3 is 15 residues. Looked up from germline, CDR1 is DFQATT and CDR2 is SNEGSKA (reference sequence). The CDR3 reads CSARAPDQENEKLFF. The CDR3 coding sequence is TGCAGTGCTAGAGCACCCGACCAGGAGAATGAAAAACTGTTTTTT.

This clonotype came up many times. The genes are TRBV7-2 and TRBJ2-1, with TRBD2 identical over 11 bases. There are 15 residues in the CDR3. Germline lookup yields CDR1 SGHTA and CDR2 FQGNSA. The V segment lost 5 bases and the J segment 13 bases; nucleotides outside the gene matches: 13. The CDR3 region is CASSPSTSGKRSQFF. DNA of the CDR3: TGTGCCAGCAGCCCATCGACTAGCGGGAAGAGGAGCCAGTTCTTC.

A few counts support this clonotype. The chain is built from TRBV5-1 and TRBJ1-4; the D gene is possibly TRBD1 (5 bases). The CDR3 totals 20 residues. Trimming took off 4 bases at V and 0 bases at J, with 25 bases between the two ends. Per germline, CDR1 SGHRS and CDR2 YFSETQ. CDR3: CASSTTGGSSSAATNEKLFF. CDR3 coding DNA: TGCGCCAGCAGCACCACGGGGGGGAGCTCTTCAGCTGCAACTAATGAAAAACTGTTTTTT.

This clonotype has ten or more counts. The gene calls are TRBV2 and TRBJ2-5; TRBD2 aligns across 8 bases. This CDR3 spans 14 amino acids. Losses at the gene ends were 1 base for V and 4 bases for J; bases not matched to a gene: 2. CDR1 SNHLY and CDR2 FYNNEI come from the germline V gene. CDR3 in amino acids: CASSEGLAGETQYF. CDR3 coding DNA: TGTGCCAGCAGTGAAGGGCTAGCGGGAGAGACCCAGTACTTC. The whole variable domain, filled in from reference TRBV2 and TRBJ2-5, reads EPEVTQTPSHQVTQMGQEVILRCVPISNHLYFYWYRQILGQKVEFLVSFYNNEISEKSEIFDDQFSVERPDGSNFTLKIRSTKLEDSAMYFCASSEGLAGETQYFGPGTRLLVL.

This clonotype was observed a few times. V usage is TRBV3-1 and J usage is TRBJ2-2, with unresolved D. Germline CDR1 LGHDT, CDR2 YNNKEL (reference sequence). Trimming stripped 0 bases from V and 7 bases from J, with 9 bases between. This CDR3 has 14 amino acids. CDR3 nucleotide sequence: TGTGCCAGCAGCCAAGATCCCAATAGCGGGGAGCTGTTTTTT. This encodes CASSQDPNSGELFF.

There are many counts of this clonotype. CDR3 protein: CASGLVPRAGRWTGELFF. CDR3 sequence (DNA): TGTGCTAGTGGTTTGGTACCCAGAGCAGGGAGGTGGACCGGGGAGCTGTTTTTT. The J gene is TRBJ2-2, the V gene TRBV12-5, with TRBD2 as a possible D gene (6 bases). V was cut by 0 bases and J by 5 bases, with 19 bases left in between. The CDR3 is 18 residues long. The germline gives CDR1 LGHNT, CDR2 FRNRAP.

This clonotype was detected many times. J is TRBJ2-1 and V is TRBV6-2 or TRBV6-3; 8 nucleotides agree with TRBD2. The germline CDR1 and CDR2 sequences are MNHEY and SVGEGT. This CDR3 contains 18 residues. V shed 7 bases, J shed 2 bases, and the junction held 16 bases outside the gene matches. The CDR3 DNA reads TGTGCCAGCACCCACATCCAAGTAGCGGGATCCCCCTACAATGAGCAGTTCTTC. This sequence encodes CASTHIQVAGSPYNEQFF.

This clonotype appeared many times. The chain is built from TRBV27 and TRBJ2-5; the match to TRBD2 covers 9 bases. CDR3 length: 17 residues. Germline CDR1 is MNHEY and CDR2 is SMNVEV (reference sequence). J was trimmed by 4 bases and V by 1 base; bases with no gene match: 10. In nucleotides, the CDR3 is TGTGCCAGCAGTTTATATGGTCGAGCGGGAGGTGGAGAGACCCAGTACTTC. Translating it yields CASSLYGRAGGGETQYF.